This T cell receptor (beta chain) comes out of a study of cytomegalovirus exposure and HLA in healthy donors. Method: immunoSEQ multiplex PCR; TCRdb's copy keeps in-frame clones and lacks some. The sample holds roughly 150,000 clones, about 95% seen once. The CDR3 is 12 residues long. V shed 5 bases and J 5 bases; nucleotides not matched to a gene: 3. Germline V gives CDR1 GTSNPN, CDR2 SVGIG (reference sequence). A single count supports this clone. The chain uses TRBV30 and TRBJ1-1; 9 nucleotides match TRBD1. The sequence derives from a young woman in good health and CMV-seronegative. The material sequenced was PBMCs. The CDR3 DNA is TGTGCCTGGGGGACAGGGAAGACTGAAGCTTTCTTT. It is translated as CAWGTGKTEAFF.